This TCR beta chain was retrieved from a study of identical twins listed by TCRdb under 2016. A note on the overall study: To test whether fetal clonotypes persist, the study used deep sequencing on TCR alpha and beta repertoires from monozygotic twins, unrelated adults of various ages, and cord blood. Replicate twin experiments were performed at different times using different library preparation protocols to rule out contamination.

V is pared back by 0 bases and J by 3 bases, with 15 bases lying between the germline termini. Via the germline V gene, CDR1 is MGHRA and CDR2 YSYEKL. Including cysteine and phenylalanine, the CDR3 has 18 amino acids. Of the read, only the CDR3 DNA is kept; its 54 bases are in frame from base 1. Broader findings and caveats from the paper: A weaker excess of twin sharing was found in beta out-of-frame sequences because the signal-to-noise ratio was lowered by fewer shared sequences. Invariant T cells such as MAIT and iNKT could partly confound zero-insertion analyses, though diverse VJ usage argued against this for most clonotypes. Conclusions relied on cross-sectional statistical analysis, since the same donors could not be followed over many years. Recombination models systematically underestimated out-of-frame TCR alpha sharing in monozygotic twins but agreed with sharing between unrelated individuals. Abundant cord blood beta clonotypes had fewer insertions, young adult naive repertoires showed a similar but weaker trend, and memory repertoires showed no such trend. Compared with coincidental sharing between unrelated individuals, an excess of low generation-probability sequences was observed among out-of-frame TCR alpha sequences shared between twins.

Every donor in the study was a healthy Caucasian. Three pairs of female monozygotic twins, all aged roughly 18 to 29 years, were included in the twin cohort. The RNA used for TCR libraries was isolated from peripheral blood mononuclear cells. This clonotype was counted many times. Its antigen specificity is not known. The sample holds no much larger clone one base away, and base qualities are not on file. The library came from 5' RACE. Sequencing took place on an Illumina HiSeq 2000. A universal primer binding site was added through template switching, and the final cDNA carried a unique molecular identifier so that TCR cDNA molecules could be counted accurately. Specific primers in the conserved constant-segment region were used to synthesize first-strand cDNA for TCR alpha and beta chains. To control for contamination, every cDNA library was double barcoded, receiving both a SMART-Mk sample barcode and Illumina barcodes. Two successive PCR steps introduced TruSeq adapter sequences along with Illumina sample barcodes. The TCR alpha and beta cDNA libraries were sequenced on the Illumina HiSeq platform using custom primers. The paper's data handling went like this. MiGEC was used to process raw reads and extract unique molecular identifiers, and MiXCR was used to find CDR3 positions. For each individual, recombination models were inferred using an EM algorithm with the repgenHMM and IGoR tools. The tcR package in R was used for shared clonotype analysis, with sharing normalized by the product of cloneset sizes. To study raw recombination free of thymic and clonal selection effects, out-of-frame nonproductive sequences were analyzed. TCRdb cleaned the public reads at Q25 with fastp, built clones with MiXCR and kept in-frame beta chains. One record per CDR3 amino acid sequence lists the most common genes and DNA. The V and J calls were not made by the authors but by TCRdb's processing. The sample yields some 600,000 distinct CDR3 sequences; around 7.4% were counted once. The ten largest clones represent 1.6% of the sample.

Separately, the same data were catalogued under a study of yellow fever vaccine responses in identical twins. The second study's authors report: According to the authors, the vaccine-induced T cell response in identical twins seemed to be partly convergent and partly specific to each individual. In the study, vaccine-responding T cell clones were precisely tracked in identical twins.

Sequenced material: PBMCs. This TCR came from a woman younger than 30 in good health. The chain uses TRBV4-1 and TRBJ1-6; TRBD1 is possibly the D segment (5 matching bases). The DNA is as follows: TGCGCCAGCAGCCAAGATCGATTCCAGGGTGTCTATAATTCACCCCTCCACTTT. This translates into CASSQDRFQGVYNSPLHF.